This TCR beta chain was documented in a study of blood T cell repertoires in COVID-19. Looking at the study overall: Samples representing acute and convalescent COVID-19 were sourced from the United States, Italy and Spain.

Trimming shortened V by 0 bases and J by 0 bases, and 13 bases separated the two germline ends. CDR3 length: 17 amino acids. Germline V gene sequence: CDR1 SGHRS, CDR2 YFSETQ. Assignment of participants to cohorts was predicated upon participant-reported clinical history. Authors' processing steps: Amplification with reference gene primers provided the estimates of nucleated cell counts. TCRdb's table, derived via immunoSEQ multiplex PCR, lists solely in-frame clones and lacks some. The DNA was the basis for D and trimming; V, J and clone size are from that table. This table has 200,000 or so clones, roughly 80% appearing once.

The chain couples TRBV5-1 to TRBJ1-3; D remains ambiguous. The receptor's source is a woman between 45 and 60 years old who had been exposed to COVID-19. Sequenced sample: PBMCs or T cells enriched from blood (not recorded which). CDR3 protein: CASSLGEARSSGNTIYF. In nucleotides, the CDR3 is TGCGCCAGCAGCTTGGGGGAGGCACGGTCCTCTGGAAACACCATATATTTT.